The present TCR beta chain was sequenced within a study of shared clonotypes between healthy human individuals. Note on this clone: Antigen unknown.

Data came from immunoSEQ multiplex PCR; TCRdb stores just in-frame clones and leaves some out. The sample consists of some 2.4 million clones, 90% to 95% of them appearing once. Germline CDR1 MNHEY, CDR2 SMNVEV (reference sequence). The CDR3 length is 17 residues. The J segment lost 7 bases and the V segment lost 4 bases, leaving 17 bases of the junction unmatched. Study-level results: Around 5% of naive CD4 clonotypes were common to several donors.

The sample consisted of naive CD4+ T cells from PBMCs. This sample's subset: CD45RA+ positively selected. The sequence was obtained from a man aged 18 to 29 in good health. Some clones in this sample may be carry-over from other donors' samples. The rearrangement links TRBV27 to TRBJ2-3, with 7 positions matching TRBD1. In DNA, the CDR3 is TGTGCCAGCAGTTCACGCTCTGGACAGGTTCCTCAGAATACGCAGTATTTT. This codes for CASSSRSGQVPQNTQYF.